This T cell receptor (beta chain) appears in the sequencing data of a study of cytomegalovirus exposure and HLA in healthy donors. In germline, CDR1 is MNHEY, CDR2 SVGAGI. Trimming removed 0 bases at V and 2 bases at J, with 14 bases between. The CDR3 runs 16 residues. This clone was seen more than once but under ten times. Its matching antigen is unknown. At collection, donors were nominally healthy, but unrecorded immune exposures were probable. General observations from the study: When a later analysis was performed, an Asian-associated ancestry cluster reportedly had fewer N-insertions than the roughly 670-donor mean. Rare TCR sequences predominated, though certain public TCRs were found in many donors.

The study ran its PCR with 60 Vbeta and 13 Jbeta primers. Clones were sequenced by immunoSEQ multiplex PCR, and TCRdb holds only the in-frame ones, with some missing. The sample includes 80,000 to 95,000 clones, more than 60% of them seen just once. The sequenced sample consisted of PBMCs. The origin of this receptor is a man aged 18 to 30 in good health and CMV-seropositive. J is TRBJ2-7 and V is TRBV6-5; tentative D call: TRBD2 (6 bases). The CDR3 DNA is TGTGCCAGCAGTTACTCAGTAGAGGGGACTCCCTACGAGCAGTACTTC. This encodes CASSYSVEGTPYEQYF.